This TCR beta chain was identified in a study of T cell changes during pregnancy in multiple sclerosis. The V segment lost 6 bases and the J segment 2 bases; nucleotides outside the gene matches: 5. The CDR3 consists of 14 residues. The germline V gene encodes CDR1 SGHDN and CDR2 FVKESK. The protocol was immunoSEQ multiplex PCR, while the TCRdb copy is restricted to in-frame clones and leaves out a portion. The table records around 92,000 clones, over 80% of them present only once. The receptor was isolated from a female donor with multiple sclerosis, enrolled in a pregnancy study. The sample was peripheral blood, taken in the first trimester of pregnancy. This chain links TRBV14 with TRBJ2-3, with 7 bases that match TRBD2. The CDR3 protein is CASSRLADTDTQYF. CDR3 DNA sequence: TGTGCCAGCAGTCGACTAGCAGACACAGATACGCAGTATTTT.